This T cell receptor beta chain emerged from a study of T cell responses to AZD1222 COVID-19 vaccine. General study findings and limits: Among the donors, most were white British and more were female, and clonal diversity was possibly underestimated. Only a handful of AZD1222 recipients, more than 5 in all, had baseline seropositivity. Sampling captured repertoires only after the peak T cell response. Regions 160-218 and 743-854 dominated among vaccine-associated CD4 TCRs spanning spike.

In the case of this clone: The antigen is unknown.

The CDR3 is made up of 15 amino acids. Germline CDR1 LGHDT, CDR2 YNNKEL (reference sequence). Trimming removed 1 base at V and 6 bases at J, with 13 bases between. Profiled with immunoSEQ multiplex PCR; TCRdb holds only in-frame clones, not every one. This table holds tens of thousands of clones, around nine tenths found once. The sequence came from an adult who received the MenACWY meningococcal vaccine as a control. The material sequenced was peripheral blood, taken 28 days after the second dose of the MenACWY control vaccine. The chain recombines TRBV3-1 (or the pseudogene TRBV3-2) with TRBJ2-1; TRBD1 is a possible D gene (5 bases). The CDR3 protein is CASSQGGRGTNEQFF. CDR3 in DNA: TGTGCCAGCAGCCAAGGGGGTAGGGGAACCAATGAGCAGTTCTTC.